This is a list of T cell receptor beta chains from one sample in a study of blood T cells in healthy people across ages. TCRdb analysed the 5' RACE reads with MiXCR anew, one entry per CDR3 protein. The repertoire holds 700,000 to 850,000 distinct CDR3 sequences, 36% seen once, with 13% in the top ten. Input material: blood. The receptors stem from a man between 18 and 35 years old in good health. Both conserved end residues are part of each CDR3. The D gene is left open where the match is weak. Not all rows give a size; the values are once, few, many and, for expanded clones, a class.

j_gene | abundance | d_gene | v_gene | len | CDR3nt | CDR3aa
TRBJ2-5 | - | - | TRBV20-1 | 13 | TGCAGTGTTCCCTCTAGCGCCCAAGAGACCCAGTACTTC | CSVPSSAQETQYF
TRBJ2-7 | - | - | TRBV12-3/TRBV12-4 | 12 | TGTGCCGGCAGTTTTGGGCCGGGAGAGCAGTACTTC | CAGSFGPGEQYF
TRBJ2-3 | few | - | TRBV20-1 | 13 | TGCAGTGCTAGGGAGGGGGCTGCAGATACGCAGTATTTT | CSAREGAADTQYF
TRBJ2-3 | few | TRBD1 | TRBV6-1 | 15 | TGTGCCAGCAATACTGGGACAGGGCTCACAGATACGCAGTATTTT | CASNTGTGLTDTQYF
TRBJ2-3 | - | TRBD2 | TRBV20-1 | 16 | TGCAGCCTAACGAGAGGGCTAGCGGGGGAGACAGATACGCAGTATTTT | CSLTRGLAGETDTQYF
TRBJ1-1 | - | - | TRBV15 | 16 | TGTGCCACCAGCAGAGATTTCGGGGGCGCGAACACTGAAGCTTTCTTT | CATSRDFGGANTEAFF
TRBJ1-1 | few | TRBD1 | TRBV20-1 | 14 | TGCAGTCCCGTAGGCGGGACAGCGAACACTGAAGCTTTCTTT | CSPVGGTANTEAFF
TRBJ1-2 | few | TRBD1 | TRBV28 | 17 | TGTGCCAGCGAGGGGACAGGGGGCATACTAGGGCACTATGGCTACACCTTC | CASEGTGGILGHYGYTF
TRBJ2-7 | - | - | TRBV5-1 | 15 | TGCGCCAGCAGCTCCCCCAGGGGACAAACCTACGAGCAGTACTTC | CASSSPRGQTYEQYF
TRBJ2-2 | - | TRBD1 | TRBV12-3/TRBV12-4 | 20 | TGTGCCAGCAGCTTAAGTTCGCCGGGACAGGGAGGGAGAAACACCGGGGAGCTGTTTTTT | CASSLSSPGQGGRNTGELFF
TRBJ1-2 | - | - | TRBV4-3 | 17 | TGCGCCAGCAGCCAAGGACGGGACGGCTCAGACAACTATGGCTACACCTTC | CASSQGRDGSDNYGYTF
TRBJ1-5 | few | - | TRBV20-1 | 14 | TGCAGTGCTAGAGATGGGGGTTGGACGCAGCCCCAGCATTTT | CSARDGGWTQPQHF
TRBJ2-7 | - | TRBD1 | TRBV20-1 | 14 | TGCAGTGCTAGAGGGACAGGGAACCCCTACGAGCAGTACTTC | CSARGTGNPYEQYF
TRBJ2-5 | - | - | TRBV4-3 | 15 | TGCGCCAGCAGCCAAGATGCAGGACTACAAGAGACCCAGTACTTC | CASSQDAGLQETQYF
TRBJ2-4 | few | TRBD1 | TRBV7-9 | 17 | TGTGCCAGCAGCTGGGGGACAGGCTCTTTAGCCAAAAACATTCAGTACTTC | CASSWGTGSLAKNIQYF
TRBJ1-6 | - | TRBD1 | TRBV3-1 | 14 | TGTGCCAGCAGCCAAGCACAGGGGAATTCACCCCTCCACTTT | CASSQAQGNSPLHF
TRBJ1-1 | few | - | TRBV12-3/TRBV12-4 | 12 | TGTGCCAGCAGTTACGACGACTCTGAAGCTTTCTTT | CASSYDDSEAFF
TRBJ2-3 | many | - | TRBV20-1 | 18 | TGCAGTGCTAGGCAACAAGGGTCAAGGGGGGGGAGCACAGATACGCAGTATTTT | CSARQQGSRGGSTDTQYF
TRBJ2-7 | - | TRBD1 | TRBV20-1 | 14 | TGCAGTGCCACCCTCGGGACAGGGGACAATGAGCAGTACTTC | CSATLGTGDNEQYF
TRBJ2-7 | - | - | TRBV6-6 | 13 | TGTGCCATCCAGAGGAGCTCCTACAATGAGCAGTACTTC | CAIQRSSYNEQYF
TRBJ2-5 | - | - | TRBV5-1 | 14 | TGCGCCAGCAGCTCGGGACCGGCGGGGAATGAGCAGTACTTC | CASSSGPAGNEQYF
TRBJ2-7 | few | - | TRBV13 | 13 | TGTGCCAGCAGCTTAGGCAACCGCCGCGAGCAGTACTTC | CASSLGNRREQYF
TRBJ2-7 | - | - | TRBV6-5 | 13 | TGTGCCAGCGGGGGCAGGGCCTACAATGAGCAGTACTTC | CASGGRAYNEQYF
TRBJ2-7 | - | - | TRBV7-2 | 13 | TGTGCCAGCGGCTCCCGGGTCGCCTACGAGCAGTACTTC | CASGSRVAYEQYF
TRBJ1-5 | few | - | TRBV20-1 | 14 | TGCAGTGCTGGAACTGGACACCCCCGACAGCCCCAGCATTTT | CSAGTGHPRQPQHF
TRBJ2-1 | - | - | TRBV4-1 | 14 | TGCGCCAGCAGCCAAGCATCGGATTACAATGAGCAGTTCTTC | CASSQASDYNEQFF